What follows are 25 T cell receptor beta chains derived from one specimen sequenced in a study of T cell repertoires in cytomegalovirus infection (dated by TCRdb to about 2019). These reads were obtained on an Illumina HiSeq 1500. TCRdb trimmed public reads at Q25 via fastp, called clones via MiXCR and kept in-frame beta chains. Under each unique CDR3 protein, matching rows form one entry showing the most common genes and DNA. This sample lists approximately 260,000 distinct CDR3 sequences; over 15% were detected once. Of the sample, around 47% is held by the ten largest clones. The sample taken for sequencing was CD8+ T cells from PBMCs. These receptors were taken from a human donor in good health (CMV status not recorded). Some clones in this sample may be carry-over from other donors' samples.

This clonotype has at least ten counts. This chain uses TRBV7-8 with TRBJ1-2, with TRBD1 as a possible D gene (5 bases). V shed 4 bases and J shed 6 bases, with 18 bases lying between them. CDR1 and CDR2 (germline): SGHVS, FQNEAQ. CDR3 size: 15 residues. Here the CDR3 DNA reads TGTGCCAGCAGCTCCGCTCAACGATGGGGCAATGGCTACACCTTC. Translated, it gives CASSSAQRWGNGYTF.

The CDR3 protein is CASSFSDRAIEKLFF. The CDR3 bases are TGTGCCAGCAGCTTCTCGGACAGGGCAATTGAAAAACTGTTTTTT. The V gene is TRBV7-9, the J gene TRBJ1-4; 8 bases are a match to TRBD1. CDR3 length: 15 residues. Germline CDR1 is SEHNR and CDR2 is FQNEAQ (reference sequence). Germline trimming cut 3 bases from V and 7 bases from J; bases unmatched to any gene: 7.

The chain employs TRBV29-1 and TRBJ2-1, with 9 bases aligning to TRBD2. The CDR3 runs 17 residues. The V and J ends lost 2 bases and 4 bases, in that order; junction bases with no gene match: 12. In germline, CDR1 is SQVTM, CDR2 ANQGSEA. The CDR3 DNA follows: TGCAGCGTTGAATCCTTGAGTGGCGGGGGGGGGTACAATGAGCAGTTCTTC. Translated, it gives CSVESLSGGGGYNEQFF.

This clonotype has just a few counts. The chain combines TRBV6-1 with TRBJ2-6; D is ambiguous. This CDR3 contains 17 residues. Germline lookup yields CDR1 MNHNS and CDR2 SASEGT. With 7 bases removed from V and 4 bases from J, the gap between germline ends came to 20 bases. The CDR3 is CASTPRLQAWGANVLTF. DNA for the CDR3: TGTGCCAGCACCCCTCGGCTCCAGGCATGGGGGGCCAACGTCCTGACTTTC.

V is TRBV5-6 and J is TRBJ2-5; weak D call: TRBD1 (7 bases). Germline values: CDR1 SGHDT, CDR2 YYEEEE. The CDR3 runs 16 residues. Trimming shortened V by 1 base and J by 1 base, and 14 bases separated the two germline ends. CDR3 region: CASSLLAAGGQETQYF. CDR3 bases: TGTGCCAGCAGCTTGTTAGCGGCAGGGGGCCAAGAGACCCAGTACTTC.

The table lists this clonotype with a few counts. The rearrangement links TRBV2 to TRBJ1-1, with D unclear. V lost 2 bases and J 3 bases, leaving 19 bases between the germline ends. CDR1 is SNHLY, CDR2 FYNNEI, per germline. The CDR3 sequence is 17 residues long. DNA for the CDR3: TGTGCCAGCAGTGAACCCGGTGGTAGGGCGGCGGACACTGAAGCTTTCTTT. Its translation: CASSEPGGRAADTEAFF. Variable domain in full (rest from reference TRBV2 and TRBJ1-1): EPEVTQTPSHQVTQMGQEVILRCVPISNHLYFYWYRQILGQKVEFLVSFYNNEISEKSEIFDDQFSVERPDGSNFTLKIRSTKLEDSAMYFCASSEPGGRAADTEAFFGQGTRLTVV.

This clonotype has ten or more counts. The gene calls are TRBV7-6 and TRBJ2-4; tentatively, D is TRBD2 (6 bases). The germline V gene encodes CDR1 SGHVS and CDR2 FNYEAQ. There are 12 residues in the CDR3. V was cut by 1 base and J by 9 bases, with 7 bases left in between. CDR3 DNA sequence: TGTGCCAGCAGCTTAGTGGAGGGCATTCAGTACTTC. This encodes CASSLVEGIQYF.

This clonotype showed up many times. This chain connects TRBV12-3 or TRBV12-4 to TRBJ2-1; D call uncertain. The CDR3 loop spans 10 amino acids. Trimming stripped 5 bases from V and 7 bases from J, with 3 bases between. CDR3 bases: TGTGCCAGCAGTGTAAATGAGCAGTTCTTC. This translates into CASSVNEQFF.

Ten or more counts support this clonotype. The V gene is TRBV11-2, the J gene TRBJ1-1; the D is unclear. The germline V gene encodes CDR1 SGHAT and CDR2 FQNNGV. The length of the CDR3 is 12 residues. V was shortened by 3 bases and J by 6 bases, with 8 bases between the two germline ends. In DNA form, the CDR3 reads TGTGCCAGCAGCTTGAGGGTTTCTGAAGCTTTCTTT. Residues: CASSLRVSEAFF.

This clonotype has a count of ten or more. The chain couples TRBV28 to TRBJ2-7, with 7 bases aligning to TRBD1. Germline CDR1 MDHEN, CDR2 SYDVKM. J lost 0 bases, V lost 8 bases, and 7 bases had no gene match. This CDR3 is 14 amino acids long. The CDR3 sequence: CASVRTGSSYEQYF. The CDR3 coding sequence is TGTGCCAGCGTCCGGACAGGTAGCTCCTACGAGCAGTACTTC.

This clonotype was seen many times. The chain couples TRBV7-9 to TRBJ2-3; the D gene is possibly TRBD2 (6 bases). The germline CDR1 and CDR2 sequences are SEHNR and FQNEAQ (reference sequence). The CDR3 has 16 residues. Trimming left V 4 bases short and J 3 bases short, with 17 bases between. CDR3 loop: CASSSQEGLVTDTQYF. CDR3 bases: TGTGCCAGCAGCTCCCAGGAGGGGTTAGTGACAGATACGCAGTATTTT.

The chain links TRBV3-1 to TRBJ2-3; 7 bases fit TRBD2. Germline CDR1 reads LGHDT; CDR2 reads YNNKEL (reference sequence). The CDR3 runs 19 residues. After removal of 4 bases from V and 3 bases from J, the junction contained 19 bases not matched to a gene. This CDR3 is CASSRWVVWSGEGTDTQYF. CDR3 in DNA: TGTGCCAGCAGCCGCTGGGTCGTGTGGAGCGGGGAAGGGACAGATACGCAGTATTTT.

The chain combines TRBV19 with TRBJ1-1; TRBD1 might be the D (5 bases). CDR1 LNHDA and CDR2 SQIVND come from the germline V gene (reference sequence). Trimming left V 3 bases short and J 1 base short, with 18 bases between. CDR3 length: 17 amino acids. Here the CDR3 DNA reads TGTGCCAGTAGTATGGGAGTGACCGGGACGGAGAACACTGAAGCTTTCTTT. It specifies CASSMGVTGTENTEAFF.

This clonotype was seen repeatedly, ten times or more. The chain employs TRBV9 and TRBJ2-5, with D hard to call. CDR3 length: 15 residues. The V end was cut by 0 bases, the J end by 3 bases, with 12 bases between. Germline CDR1 and CDR2: SGDLS and YYNGEE. This CDR3 is CASSVEQFPEETQYF. The CDR3 nucleotides are TGTGCCAGCAGCGTAGAACAGTTCCCTGAAGAGACCCAGTACTTC.

This clonotype turned up a few times. This chain joins TRBV9 and TRBJ2-2; no firm D call. There are 16 residues in the CDR3. The V end was cut by 2 bases, the J end by 1 base, with 12 bases between. Germline V gene lookup returns CDR1 SGDLS and CDR2 YYNGEE. DNA of the CDR3: TGTGCCAGCAGCGTTATGCCAAGTTGGAACACCGGGGAGCTGTTTTTT. This sequence encodes CASSVMPSWNTGELFF. The entire variable domain, with the rest obtained from reference TRBV9 and TRBJ2-2, is as follows: DSGVTQTPKHLITATGQRVTLRCSPRSGDLSVYWYQQSLDQGLQFLIQYYNGEERAKGNILERFSAQQFPDLHSELNLSSLELGDSALYFCASSVMPSWNTGELFFGEGSRLTVL.

In its sample, this clonotype was seen many times. V usage is TRBV27 and J usage is TRBJ2-3, with TRBD2 matching 11 bases. Germline CDR1 MNHEY, CDR2 SMNVEV (reference sequence). The CDR3 extends over 16 amino acids. J lost 5 bases, V lost 1 base, and 5 bases had no gene match. CDR3 sequence reads: CASSLFSGGARDTQYF. The CDR3 bases are TGTGCCAGCAGTTTATTTAGCGGGGGGGCCCGAGATACGCAGTATTTT.

This clonotype was seen a few times. The chain carries TRBV14 and TRBJ2-3; the D gene is possibly TRBD1 (5 bases). Trimming took 4 bases from V and 3 from J, leaving 11 bases between them. The CDR3 runs 14 residues. From germline, CDR1 is SGHDN and CDR2 FVKESK. The DNA for the CDR3 is TGTGCCAGCAGCCCTCAGGGCCGAACAGATACGCAGTATTTT. As protein: CASSPQGRTDTQYF.

This clonotype was seen ten or more times. The CDR3 sequence is CASSFDGGTSISGELFF. CDR3 coding DNA: TGTGCCAGCAGCTTTGACGGGGGTACTTCCATCAGCGGGGAGCTGTTTTTT. The chain has TRBV7-2 and TRBJ2-2; the D gene is possibly TRBD2 (6 bases). Looked up from germline, CDR1 is SGHTA and CDR2 is FQGNSA. V lost 3 bases to trimming and J lost 7 bases, with 21 bases between them. This CDR3 region has 17 residues.

There are many counts of this clonotype. V gene TRBV7-2 combines with J gene TRBJ2-2; the D is unclear. The CDR3 has 13 residues. The V gene lost 6 bases and the J gene lost 0 bases, with 5 bases spanning the gap. In germline, CDR1 is SGHTA, CDR2 FQGNSA. This CDR3 reads CASRLPNTGELFF. CDR3 DNA sequence: TGTGCCAGCAGGTTGCCGAACACCGGGGAGCTGTTTTTT.

In this sample, this clonotype turned up many times. The V and J genes are TRBV7-8 and TRBJ2-2; D is unresolved. The CDR3 runs 12 residues. Trimming left V 10 bases short and J 6 bases short, with 12 bases between. Germline loops: CDR1 SGHVS, CDR2 FQNEAQ. The CDR3 DNA follows: TGTGCCACCGCAGGTGTGGCCGGGGAGCTGTTTTTT. Amino acids: CATAGVAGELFF.

This clonotype appeared a few times. The V and J genes are TRBV5-6 and TRBJ2-5; TRBD2 matches 7 bases. V shed 2 bases and J 4 bases; nucleotides not matched to a gene: 8. CDR1 and CDR2 (germline): SGHDT, YYEEEE. The CDR3 runs to 15 residues. This CDR3 reads CASSFLAGSRETQYF. CDR3 DNA sequence: TGTGCCAGCAGCTTCTTAGCGGGTTCCAGAGAGACCCAGTACTTC.

CDR3 residues: CASSLPASSGGTGELFF. The CDR3 DNA sequence: TGTGCCAGCAGCTTACCTGCTTCTAGCGGGGGGACCGGGGAGCTGTTTTTT. This chain connects TRBV11-1 to TRBJ2-2, with 11 nucleotides matching TRBD2. Germline lookup yields CDR1 SGHAT and CDR2 FQDESV (reference sequence). The CDR3 is 17 residues long. V shed 2 bases, J shed 5 bases, and the junction held 7 bases outside the gene matches.

This clonotype was recorded many times. The rearrangement uses TRBV6-2 or TRBV6-3 and TRBJ2-7; the D gene is possibly TRBD1 (6 bases). CDR1 and CDR2 from the germline V gene are MNHEY and SVGEGT. The CDR3 consists of 16 residues. With 3 bases removed from V and 1 base from J, the gap between germline ends came to 16 bases. In DNA, the CDR3 is TGTGCCAGCAGTTATTCCAAGGACAGACCTTCCTACGAGCAGTACTTC. Amino acids: CASSYSKDRPSYEQYF.

This clonotype has a count of ten or more. This chain uses TRBV7-3 with TRBJ1-1; the match to TRBD1 covers 8 bases. The V gene's germline CDR1 is SGHTA and CDR2 FQGTGA. CDR3 size: 16 residues. The ends lost 4 bases at V and 6 bases at J; junction bases unmatched: 13. The CDR3 region is CASSSIRADRGAEAFF. The CDR3 nucleotides read TGTGCCAGCAGCTCTATTAGGGCAGACAGGGGAGCTGAAGCTTTCTTT. Based on the CDR3 plus reference TRBV7-3 and TRBJ1-1, the full variable domain is GAGVSQTPSNKVTEKGKYVELRCDPISGHTALYWYRQSLGQGPEFLIYFQGTGAADDSGLPNDRFFAVRPEGSVSTLKIQRTERGDSAVYLCASSSIRADRGAEAFFGQGTRLTVV.

The rearrangement uses TRBV29-1 and TRBJ2-7; D remains ambiguous. This CDR3 is built from 12 residues. Germline-derived CDR1 and CDR2 are SQVTM and ANQGSEA. V lost 5 bases, J lost 4 bases, and 12 bases lay in between. CDR3 protein: CSVSIGVYEQYF. Here the CDR3 DNA reads TGCAGCGTTAGTATTGGGGTATACGAGCAGTACTTC.